The clone carrying this T cell receptor (beta chain) was seen at least ten times. Antigen: not known. TCRdb reprocessed the reads with MiXCR, giving one entry per CDR3 protein. This sample has about 270,000 distinct CDR3 sequences; approximately 22% occur once, and the top ten carry roughly 19%. The data were obtained in a study of T cell repertoires in cytomegalovirus infection. Background on the study: CMV epitopes, recently identified HLA-C-restricted and well-studied HLA-B-restricted, were used. It was the public TCR beta signatures that indicated both CMV infection and matching HLA type. Whole-study results and caveats: In two of eight donors, the top clonotype was HLA-C-restricted CMV-specific.

Trimming pared 2 bases from V and 8 bases from J, leaving 12 bases between. There are 13 residues in the CDR3. Sample: cultured PBMCs, taken from culture after CMV antigen stimulation. The chain has TRBV12-3 or TRBV12-4 and TRBJ1-2, with D unclear. The TCR sequence derives from a human donor in good health (CMV status not recorded). Some clones in this sample may be carry-over from other donors' samples. CDR3 in amino acids: CASSLTWGHGYTF. The DNA for the CDR3 is TGTGCCAGCAGTTTAACGTGGGGTCACGGCTACACCTTC.